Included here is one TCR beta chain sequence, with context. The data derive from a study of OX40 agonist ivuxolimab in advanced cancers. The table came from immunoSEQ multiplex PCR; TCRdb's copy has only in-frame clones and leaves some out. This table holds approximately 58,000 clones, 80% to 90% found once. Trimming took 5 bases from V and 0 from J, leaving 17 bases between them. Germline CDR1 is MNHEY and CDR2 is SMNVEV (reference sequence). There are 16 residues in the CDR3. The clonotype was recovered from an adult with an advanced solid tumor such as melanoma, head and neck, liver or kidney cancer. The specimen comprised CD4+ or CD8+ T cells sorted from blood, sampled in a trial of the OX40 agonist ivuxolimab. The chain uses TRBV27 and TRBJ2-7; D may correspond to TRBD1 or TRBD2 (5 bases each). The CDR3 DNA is TGTGCCAGCAGTCCCTACCCGGGGCCAAGCTCCTACGAGCAGTACTTC. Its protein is CASSPYPGPSSYEQYF.